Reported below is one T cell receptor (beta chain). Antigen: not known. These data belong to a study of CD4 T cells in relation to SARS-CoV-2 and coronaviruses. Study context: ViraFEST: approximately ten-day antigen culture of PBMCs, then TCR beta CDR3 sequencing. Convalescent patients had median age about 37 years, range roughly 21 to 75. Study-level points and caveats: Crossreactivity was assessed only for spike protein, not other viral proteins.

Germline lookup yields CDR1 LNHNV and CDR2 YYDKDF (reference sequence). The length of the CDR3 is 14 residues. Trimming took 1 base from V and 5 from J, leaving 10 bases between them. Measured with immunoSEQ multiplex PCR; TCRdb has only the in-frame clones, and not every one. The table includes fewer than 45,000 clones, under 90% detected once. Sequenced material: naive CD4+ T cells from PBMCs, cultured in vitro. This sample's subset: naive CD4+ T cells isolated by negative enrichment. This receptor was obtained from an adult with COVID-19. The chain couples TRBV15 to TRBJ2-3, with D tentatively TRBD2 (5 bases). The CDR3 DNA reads TGTGCCACCAGCAGAGTTACGGGGTTAGATACGCAGTATTTT. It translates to CATSRVTGLDTQYF.